The source of this T cell receptor (beta chain) is a study of T cell repertoires in cytomegalovirus infection. Study-level background: Public signatures in TCR beta pointed to CMV infection and matching HLA type. General observations from the study: What dominated the ex vivo response were HLA-C-restricted CMV-specific TCR beta clonotypes.

This clonotype has just a few counts. The antigen is not known. In germline, CDR1 is MNHNY, CDR2 SVGAGI (reference sequence). The germline V and J ends were trimmed by 4 bases and 7 bases, with 11 bases remaining between them. CDR3 length: 13 amino acids. In TCRdb, the reads were re-called with MiXCR into one record per CDR3 protein. The sample carries a few hundred thousand distinct CDR3 sequences, about 20% recorded once. This sequence joins TRBV6-6 and TRBJ2-1, with a tentative D call TRBD2 (6 bases). This specimen was cultured PBMCs, taken from culture after CMV antigen stimulation. This sequence originates from a human donor in good health (CMV status not recorded). Some clones in this sample may be carry-over from other donors' samples. The CDR3 loop reads CASSSKGRNEQFF. DNA of the CDR3: TGTGCCAGCAGTTCCAAAGGGAGGAATGAGCAGTTCTTC.